This TCR beta chain was captured by sequencing in a study of response to subunit inactivated influenza vaccine. Study-level findings and limits: Few additional T cells are recruited per seasonal influenza vaccination, authors suggested.

TCRdb passed the RT-PCR reads through MiXCR, listing each CDR3 protein once. The profile shows approximately 500,000 distinct CDR3 sequences, 13% of them singletons. To note about this clonotype: The antigen is not known.

Germline V CDR1 and CDR2: KGHSH, LQKENI. V lost 0 bases to trimming and J lost 4 bases, with 10 bases between them. The length of the CDR3 is 15 residues. This TCR was sampled from a man aged 50 to 60 who received an inactivated influenza vaccine. The specimen was PBMCs from blood, collected more than 35 days after vaccination. The chain employs TRBV18 and TRBJ1-3; no clear D. The CDR3 spells CASSPPPVTGNTIYF. DNA for the CDR3: TGTGCCAGCTCACCACCACCAGTAACAGGAAACACCATATATTTT.